The clone carrying this T cell receptor (beta chain) has only a few counts. TCRdb keeps only in-frame clones here, not all; method: immunoSEQ multiplex PCR. The data contain about 76,000 clones, about 87% of them singletons. This sample was taken from a study of OX40 agonist ivuxolimab in advanced cancers. Study overall: It was permissible to have had prior anti-PD-1, anti-PD-L1 or anti-CTLA-4 therapy, and over 35% had some. Two cutaneous melanoma patients and one hepatocellular carcinoma patient, three in all, had partial responses.

This clonotype was sampled from an adult with an advanced solid tumor such as melanoma, head and neck, liver or kidney cancer. The sample in question was CD4+ or CD8+ T cells sorted from blood, obtained in a trial of the OX40 agonist ivuxolimab.

CDR3 sequence reads: CASPEAGRRYGYTF. In nucleotides, the CDR3 is TGTGCCAGCCCGGAGGCAGGGAGGAGATATGGCTACACCTTC. V is TRBV11-1 and J is TRBJ1-2; D perhaps matches TRBD1 (5 bases). CDR3 length: 14 amino acids. V lost 8 bases to trimming and J lost 5 bases, with 18 bases between them. Germline loops: CDR1 SGHAT, CDR2 FQDESV (reference sequence).